The clone carrying this T cell receptor beta chain was counted once. What it binds is unknown. This sample stems from a study of shared clonotypes between healthy human individuals. About the research overall: Ranging from 18 to 49 in age, donors were a couple of women and three men. Study findings and constraints: Generation probabilities were higher for clonotypes shared across all four sorted-subset donors than for unshared ones.

Unmatched junction bases numbered 4, after V lost 3 bases and J lost 0 bases. The CDR3 runs 15 residues. Germline V gives CDR1 SGDLS, CDR2 YYNGEE. CD45RO-negative, CCR7-selected cells formed the naive CD8 fraction, which excluded terminally differentiated effector memory CD45RA+ cells. Profiled with immunoSEQ multiplex PCR; TCRdb holds only in-frame clones, not every one. The profile covers around 2,000,000 clones, with 85% to 95% appearing a single time and roughly 1% taken by the ten largest. The clonotype originates from a man between 18 and 35 years old in good health. This chain joins TRBV9 and TRBJ2-7, with 9 bases matching TRBD2. Sequencing input: naive CD8+ T cells sorted from blood. The CDR3 DNA follows: TGTGCCAGCAGCGAGAGCGGGGGGAGCTCCTACGAGCAGTACTTC. As protein: CASSESGGSSYEQYF.